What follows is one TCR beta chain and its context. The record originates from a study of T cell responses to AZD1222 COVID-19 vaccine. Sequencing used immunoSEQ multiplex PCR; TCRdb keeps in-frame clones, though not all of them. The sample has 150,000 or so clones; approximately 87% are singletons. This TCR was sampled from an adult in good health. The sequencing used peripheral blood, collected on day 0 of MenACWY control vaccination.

The CDR3 spells CASSFRQGFEKLFF. The DNA for the CDR3 is TGTGCCAGCAGTTTTAGACAGGGTTTTGAAAAACTGTTTTTT. The rearrangement joins TRBV2 to TRBJ1-4, with 7 positions matching TRBD1. CDR3 length: 14 residues. The J segment lost 7 bases and the V segment lost 5 bases, leaving 7 bases of the junction unmatched. Germline CDR1 and CDR2: SNHLY and FYNNEI.